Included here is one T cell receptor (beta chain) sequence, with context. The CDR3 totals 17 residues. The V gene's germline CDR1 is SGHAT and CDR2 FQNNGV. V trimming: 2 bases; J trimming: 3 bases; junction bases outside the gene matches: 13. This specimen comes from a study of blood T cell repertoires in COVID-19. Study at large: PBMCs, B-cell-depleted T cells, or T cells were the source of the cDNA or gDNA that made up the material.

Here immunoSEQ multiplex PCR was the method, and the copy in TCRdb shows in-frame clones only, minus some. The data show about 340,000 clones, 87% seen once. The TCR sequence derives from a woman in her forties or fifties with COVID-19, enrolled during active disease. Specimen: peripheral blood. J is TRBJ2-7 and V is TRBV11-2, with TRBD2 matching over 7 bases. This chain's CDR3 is CASSLRGGASGDYEQYF. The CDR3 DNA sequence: TGTGCCAGCAGCTTAAGGGGTGGGGCTAGCGGCGACTACGAGCAGTACTTC.